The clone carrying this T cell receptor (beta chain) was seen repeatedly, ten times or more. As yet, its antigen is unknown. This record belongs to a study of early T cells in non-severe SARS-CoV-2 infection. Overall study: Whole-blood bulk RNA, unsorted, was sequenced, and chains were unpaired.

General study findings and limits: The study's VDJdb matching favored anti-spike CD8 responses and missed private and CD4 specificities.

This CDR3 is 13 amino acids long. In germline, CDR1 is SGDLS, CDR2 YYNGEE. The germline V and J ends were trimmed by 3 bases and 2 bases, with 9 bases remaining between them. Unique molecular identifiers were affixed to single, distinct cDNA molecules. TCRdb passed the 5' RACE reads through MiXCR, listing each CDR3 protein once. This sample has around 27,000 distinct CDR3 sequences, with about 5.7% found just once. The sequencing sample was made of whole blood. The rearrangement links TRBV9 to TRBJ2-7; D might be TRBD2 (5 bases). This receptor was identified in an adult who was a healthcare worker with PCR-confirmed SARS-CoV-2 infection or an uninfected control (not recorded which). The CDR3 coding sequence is TGTGCCAGCAGCGAGGGAGTTGCCTACGAGCAGTACTTC. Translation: CASSEGVAYEQYF.